The source of this TCR beta chain is a study of chemoradiotherapy in HPV16-positive cancers. About the study: A couple of HPV16-positive patients' cells yielded candidate HPV-specific clones and common motifs.

This CDR3 is built from 15 residues. The V and J ends lost 4 bases and 4 bases respectively, with 16 bases between them. CDR1 and CDR2 (germline): SEHNR, FQNEAQ (reference sequence). Whole-study results and caveats: In HPV16-positive patients, HPV-responsive T-cell expansion tracked better recurrence-free survival. Non-HPV-specific T cells did not expand in tumors during treatment, whereas candidate HPV-specific clones and E7-related motifs did.

Repeated repertoire sampling spanned the course of chemoradiotherapy. Concerning this clone itself: The antigen is unknown.

Libraries were prepared by immunoSEQ multiplex PCR; TCRdb keeps only in-frame clonotypes and omits some of them. The sample includes some 28,000 clones, 84% of them seen just once. This specimen was blood, taken from a patient who underwent chemoradiotherapy. The chain recombines TRBV7-9 with TRBJ1-2, with a weak D call TRBD1 (6 bases). The sequence derives from a human donor with HPV-associated anogenital cancer. CDR3 residues: CASSSRTAGRYGYTF. The CDR3 DNA follows: TGTGCCAGCAGCTCCCGGACAGCAGGGCGCTATGGCTACACCTTC.